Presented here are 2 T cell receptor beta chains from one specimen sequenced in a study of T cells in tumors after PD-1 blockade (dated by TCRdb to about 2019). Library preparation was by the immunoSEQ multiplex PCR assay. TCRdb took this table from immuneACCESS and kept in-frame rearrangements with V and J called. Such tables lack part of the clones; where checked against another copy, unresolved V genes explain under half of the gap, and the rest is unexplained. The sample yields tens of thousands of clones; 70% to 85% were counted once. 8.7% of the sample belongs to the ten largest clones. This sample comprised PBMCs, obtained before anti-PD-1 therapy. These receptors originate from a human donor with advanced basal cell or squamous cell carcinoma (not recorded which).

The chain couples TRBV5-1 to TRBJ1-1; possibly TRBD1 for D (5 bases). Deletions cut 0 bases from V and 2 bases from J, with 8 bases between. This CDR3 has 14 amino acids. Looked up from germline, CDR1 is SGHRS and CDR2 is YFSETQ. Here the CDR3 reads CASSLGDRNTEAFF. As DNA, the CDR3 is TGCGCCAGCAGCTTGGGTGACAGAAACACTGAAGCTTTCTTT.

CDR3 DNA: TGTGCCAGTAGTATACCGGGCTGGGAGACCCAGTACTTC. Protein sequence: CASSIPGWETQYF. This chain links TRBV19 with TRBJ2-5; D remains unclear. The CDR3 is 13 amino acids. Trimming cost V 2 bases and J 5 bases, with 9 bases left between them. CDR1 is LNHDA and CDR2 is SQIVND in the germline V gene (reference sequence). The full variable domain, with the rest looked up from reference TRBV19 and TRBJ2-5, is DGGITQSPKYLFRKEGQNVTLSCEQNLNHDAMYWYRQDPGQGLRLIYYSQIVNDFQKGDIAEGYSVSREKKESFPLTVTSAQKNPTAFYLCASSIPGWETQYFGPGTRLLVL.